The 27 T cell receptor beta chains below were found in one sample sequenced in a study of Ad26.COV2.S vaccination and SARS-CoV-2 variants (dated by TCRdb to 2020 to 2022). The treatment or condition label on this specimen signifies: about 20 received Ad26.COV2.S at low or high dose, single or two shots; 5 received placebo; per-sample allocation not given. Repertoires of vaccine and placebo recipients were sequenced from samples taken on day 63 after the first injection. Library preparation was by the immunoSEQ multiplex PCR assay. Imported from immuneACCESS, the table was reduced by TCRdb to in-frame sequences with V and J called. These copies leave out some clones; in studies compared against another copy, an unresolved V gene accounts for under half, and the cause of the remainder is not known. The sample table shows some 520,000 clones, and roughly 87% are seen once. The ten largest clones represent 10% to 15% of the sample.

This specimen was peripheral blood, taken in a trial of Ad26.COV2.S vaccine versus placebo. These TCRs come from a person between 18 and 65 years old who received the Ad26.COV2.S COVID-19 vaccine or a placebo.

The V gene is TRBV6-2 or TRBV6-3, the J gene TRBJ2-7, with 7 nucleotides matching TRBD2. V shed 2 bases and J 9 bases; nucleotides not matched to a gene: 10. Germline V gene lookup returns CDR1 MNHEY and CDR2 SVGEGT. This CDR3 has 14 residues. The CDR3 DNA sequence: TGTGCCAGCAGTTACCCTTCAATTGGCGGGGGGCAGTACTTC. It translates to CASSYPSIGGGQYF.

The chain links TRBV10-3 to TRBJ1-2; D is undetermined. Deletions cut 2 bases from V and 6 bases from J, with 7 bases between. Per the germline V gene, CDR1 is ENHRY and CDR2 is SYGVKD. The CDR3 extends over 12 amino acids. CDR3: CAISEPPNGYTF. Here the CDR3 DNA reads TGTGCCATCAGTGAGCCCCCAAATGGCTACACCTTC.

V and J are TRBV25-1 and TRBJ1-2, with D hard to call. There are 14 residues in the CDR3. Trimming shortened V by 2 bases and J by 3 bases, and 10 bases separated the two germline ends. Germline CDR1 MGHDK, CDR2 SYGVNS. CDR3 amino acids: CASSERGRDYGYTF. In nucleotides, the CDR3 is TGTGCCAGCAGTGAACGGGGTAGGGACTATGGCTACACCTTC.

The chain has TRBV3-1 (or the pseudogene TRBV3-2) and TRBJ2-7, with 9 bases that match TRBD1. The V gene's germline CDR1 is LGHDT and CDR2 YNNKEL (reference sequence). Unmatched junction bases numbered 13, after V lost 2 bases and J lost 2 bases. CDR3 length equals 18 residues. The CDR3 DNA reads TGTGCCAGCAGCCAACTAACCCCCTCGTGGACAGGGGCCTACGAGCAGTACTTC. It codes for CASSQLTPSWTGAYEQYF.

The CDR3 is CASSQAETQYF. The CDR3 nucleotides are TGTGCCAGCAGCCAAGCCGAGACCCAGTACTTC. This chain uses TRBV14 with TRBJ2-5; D gene ambiguous. Deletions cut 1 base from V and 5 bases from J, with 2 bases between. CDR3 length: 11 amino acids. Germline assignment: CDR1 SGHDN and CDR2 FVKESK.

The chain has TRBV7-2 and TRBJ1-5, with D tentatively TRBD1 (6 bases). Deletions cut 1 base from V and 11 bases from J, with 15 bases between. CDR1 and CDR2 (germline): SGHTA, FQGNSA. The CDR3 is 14 amino acids. The CDR3 DNA sequence: TGTGCCAGCAGCTTAGATGGGGGGCTTCGATCCCAGCATTTT. Residues: CASSLDGGLRSQHF.

The gene calls are TRBV6-5 and TRBJ1-3, with D tentatively TRBD1 (6 bases). Germline V gene sequence: CDR1 MNHEY, CDR2 SVGAGI. V lost 6 bases, J lost 4 bases, and 10 bases lay in between. This CDR3 is built from 13 residues. The CDR3 sequence: CASRQGSGNTIYF. The CDR3 region has the DNA TGTGCCAGCAGACAGGGTTCAGGAAACACCATATATTTT.

The chain is built from TRBV19 and TRBJ2-5; D is unclear. Germline CDR1 reads LNHDA; CDR2 reads SQIVND (reference sequence). V lost 0 bases, J lost 7 bases, and 9 bases lay in between. The CDR3 is 13 residues long. The CDR3 DNA sequence: TGTGCCAGTAGTATAGATGTGGCAGGGACCCAGTACTTC. It translates to CASSIDVAGTQYF.

This clone was seen a few times. The chain combines TRBV5-4 with TRBJ1-3; weak D call: TRBD1 (5 bases). Germline V CDR1 and CDR2: SGHNT, YYREEE (reference sequence). The CDR3 runs to 15 residues. V dropped 4 bases and J dropped 0 bases, with 11 bases sitting between them. CDR3 sequence: CASSMGPNSGNTIYF. The DNA for the CDR3 is TGTGCCAGCAGCATGGGGCCTAACTCTGGAAACACCATATATTTT.

Only a few counts were recorded for this clone. The V and J genes are TRBV6-5 and TRBJ1-1; 8 bases line up with TRBD1. The CDR3 spans 13 residues. Germline V gene data show CDR1 as MNHEY and CDR2 as SVGAGI. With 6 bases clipped from V and 3 bases from J, the junction kept 3 bases outside the gene matches. The CDR3: CASRSGGYTEAFF. CDR3 DNA sequence: TGTGCCAGCAGGTCAGGGGGCTACACTGAAGCTTTCTTT.

V usage is TRBV18 and J usage is TRBJ2-3, with D unclear. The V end was cut by 5 bases, the J end by 0 bases, with 6 bases between. The CDR3 sequence is 13 residues long. Looked up from germline, CDR1 is KGHSH and CDR2 is LQKENI. The CDR3 here is CASSTKSTDTQYF. The CDR3 region has the DNA TGTGCCAGCTCAACTAAGAGCACAGATACGCAGTATTTT.

The chain joins TRBV3-1 (or the pseudogene TRBV3-2) to TRBJ2-5; no clear D. The V and J ends lost 7 bases and 0 bases respectively, with 21 bases between them. The germline gives CDR1 LGHDT, CDR2 YNNKEL (reference sequence). The CDR3 has 17 residues. CDR3 DNA: TGTGCCAGCAACCCGACCCCGAGCCCCTTCAACCAAGAGACCCAGTACTTC. It encodes CASNPTPSPFNQETQYF.

V and J are TRBV11-2 and TRBJ2-7, with D unclear. The V gene's germline CDR1 is SGHAT and CDR2 FQNNGV. V lost 0 bases and J lost 4, with 4 bases in between. The CDR3 spans 12 residues. The CDR3 DNA sequence: TGTGCCAGCAGCTTAGATGGATACGAGCAGTACTTC. Its translation: CASSLDGYEQYF.

The chain combines TRBV27 with TRBJ1-5, with D possibly matching TRBD1 (5 bases). Germline loops: CDR1 MNHEY, CDR2 SMNVEV (reference sequence). The CDR3 is made up of 16 amino acids. The V gene lost 8 bases and the J gene lost 3 bases, with 20 bases spanning the gap. Here the CDR3 reads CASAPWGGENNQPQHF. The CDR3 bases are TGTGCCAGCGCGCCATGGGGGGGTGAGAACAATCAGCCCCAGCATTTT.

The table lists this clone with a few counts. The rearrangement uses TRBV21-1 and TRBJ2-1. TRBV21-1 is a pseudogene segment. This CDR3 comprises 10 residues. The CDR3 DNA sequence: TGTGCCAGCAGGTACAATGAGCAGTTCTTC. Translation gives CASRYNEQFF.

This clone was seen once. The chain recombines TRBV27 with TRBJ2-7; 8 bases agree with TRBD1. This CDR3 is 14 amino acids long. J gave up 6 bases and V 5 bases, and 9 bases lay outside the gene matches. Germline CDR1 MNHEY, CDR2 SMNVEV (reference sequence). This chain's CDR3 is CASSAPGQVFEQYF. DNA of the CDR3: TGTGCCAGCAGTGCCCCGGGACAGGTTTTCGAGCAGTACTTC.

This clone was detected only once. This sample also contains other DNA sequences that code for the same CDR3. The chain combines TRBV14 with TRBJ2-2, with no clear D. The CDR3 runs to 14 residues. Germline V lookup: CDR1 SGHDN, CDR2 FVKESK. The germline V and J ends were trimmed by 1 base and 1 base, with 4 bases remaining between them. This chain's CDR3 is CASSQARNTGELFF. In DNA, the CDR3 is TGTGCCAGCAGCCAAGCGAGGAACACCGGGGAGCTGTTTTTT.

In its sample, this clone was seen a few times. The J gene is TRBJ1-2, the V gene TRBV20-1, with D unresolved. CDR1 is DFQATT and CDR2 is SNEGSKA in the germline V gene (reference sequence). The CDR3 consists of 10 residues. The V end lost 6 bases, the J end lost 4 bases, and 6 bases lay between the germline ends. CDR3 DNA sequence: TGCAGTGCGGACCTCTATGGCTACACCTTC. Translation gives CSADLYGYTF.

The chain recombines TRBV30 with TRBJ1-2; tentative D call: TRBD1 (5 bases). Germline-derived CDR1 and CDR2 are GTSNPN and SVGIG (reference sequence). With 0 bases removed from V and 4 bases from J, the gap between germline ends came to 12 bases. The CDR3 extends over 14 amino acids. This CDR3 reads CAWSVLGEGYGYTF. In DNA, the CDR3 is TGTGCCTGGAGTGTCTTGGGGGAAGGCTATGGCTACACCTTC.

The rearrangement links TRBV19 to TRBJ2-6; 9 bases agree with TRBD1. This CDR3 is 19 amino acids long. CDR1 LNHDA and CDR2 SQIVND come from the germline V gene (reference sequence). V was pared by 2 bases and J by 1 base, with 9 bases of the junction left unmatched. The CDR3, as DNA: TGTGCCAGTAGTATACTTGGGACAGGGATAAGGTCTGGGGCCAACGTCCTGACTTTC. It yields the protein CASSILGTGIRSGANVLTF.

This chain links TRBV5-4 with TRBJ2-5; no firm D call. V was pared by 3 bases and J by 2 bases, with 14 bases between. From germline, CDR1 is SGHNT and CDR2 YYREEE (reference sequence). The CDR3 runs 15 residues. The CDR3 DNA reads as TGTGCCAGCAGCTCGGAGCCGGGCTCACAAGAGACCCAGTACTTC. It codes for CASSSEPGSQETQYF.

The chain has TRBV28 and TRBJ1-1; 8 bases map to TRBD1. Germline V gene sequence: CDR1 MDHEN, CDR2 SYDVKM. V lost 3 bases, J lost 1 base, and 10 bases stayed unmatched. CDR3 length: 17 amino acids. For the CDR3, the DNA is TGTGCCAGCAGTTTTCCCCCAGGGGGCGGTTGGAACACTGAAGCTTTCTTT. Protein: CASSFPPGGGWNTEAFF.

This sequence joins TRBV30 and TRBJ1-3; maybe TRBD1 (6 bases). Per germline, CDR1 GTSNPN and CDR2 SVGIG (reference sequence). V lost 0 bases and J 0 bases, leaving 9 bases between the germline ends. There are 15 residues in the CDR3. The CDR3 bases are TGTGCCTGGAGTGTTTGGGGGCGCTCTGGAAACACCATATATTTT. Amino acid sequence: CAWSVWGRSGNTIYF.

The V and J genes are TRBV29-1 and TRBJ2-3; tentative D call: TRBD2 (6 bases). Trimming took off 4 bases at V and 0 bases at J, with 20 bases between the two ends. CDR1 and CDR2 from the germline V gene are SQVTM and ANQGSEA. The CDR3 covers 17 residues. The CDR3 protein is CSVGIPAGLTSTDTQYF. CDR3 nucleotides: TGCAGCGTTGGGATTCCAGCGGGTCTAACTAGCACAGATACGCAGTATTTT.

CDR3 nucleotide sequence: TGTGCCAGCAGGCCTGACAGCAATCAGCCCCAGCATTTT. Translated: CASRPDSNQPQHF. This sequence joins TRBV28 and TRBJ1-5; D uncertain. This CDR3 is 13 amino acids long. The germline CDR1 and CDR2 sequences are MDHEN and SYDVKM. V was clipped by 6 bases and J by 1 base, with 7 bases between them. Filled out from reference TRBV28 and TRBJ1-5, the complete variable domain reads DVKVTQSSRYLVKRTGEKVFLECVQDMDHENMFWYRQDPGLGLRLIYFSYDVKMKEKGDIPEGYSVSREKKERFSLILESASTNQTSMYLCASRPDSNQPQHFGDGTRLSIL.

The chain links TRBV7-2 to TRBJ2-7; D not resolved. Germline-derived CDR1 and CDR2 are SGHTA and FQGNSA. The germline V and J ends were trimmed by 0 bases and 2 bases, with 11 bases remaining between them. CDR3 size: 15 residues. CDR3 in DNA: TGTGCCAGCAGCTTAGCACCGACGAACCCCTACGAGCAGTACTTC. It translates to CASSLAPTNPYEQYF.

This clone occurred a few times. The chain is built from TRBV7-3 and TRBJ2-3; TRBD2 matches 7 bases. Germline loops: CDR1 SGHTA, CDR2 FQGTGA. The CDR3 loop spans 14 amino acids. V lost 5 bases, J lost 4 bases, and 6 bases stayed unmatched. The CDR3 DNA reads as TGTGCCAGCAGCCGCGCGGGAGCCCCAGATACGCAGTATTTT. Protein: CASSRAGAPDTQYF.